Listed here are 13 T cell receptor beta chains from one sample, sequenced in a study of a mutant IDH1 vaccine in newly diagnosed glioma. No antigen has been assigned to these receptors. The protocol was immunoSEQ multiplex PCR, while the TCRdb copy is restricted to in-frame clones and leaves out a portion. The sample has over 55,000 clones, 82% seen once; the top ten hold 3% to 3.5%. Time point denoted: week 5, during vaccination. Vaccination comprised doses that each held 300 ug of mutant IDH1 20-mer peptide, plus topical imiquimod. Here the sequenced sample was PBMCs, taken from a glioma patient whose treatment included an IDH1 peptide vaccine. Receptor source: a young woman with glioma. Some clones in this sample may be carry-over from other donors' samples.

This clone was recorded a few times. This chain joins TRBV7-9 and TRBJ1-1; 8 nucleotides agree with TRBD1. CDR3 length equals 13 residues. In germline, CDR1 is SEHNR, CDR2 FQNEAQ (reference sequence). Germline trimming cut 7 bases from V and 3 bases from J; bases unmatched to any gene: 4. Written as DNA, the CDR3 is TGTGCCAGCAAGGACAGGGCGGACACTGAAGCTTTCTTT. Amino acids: CASKDRADTEAFF.

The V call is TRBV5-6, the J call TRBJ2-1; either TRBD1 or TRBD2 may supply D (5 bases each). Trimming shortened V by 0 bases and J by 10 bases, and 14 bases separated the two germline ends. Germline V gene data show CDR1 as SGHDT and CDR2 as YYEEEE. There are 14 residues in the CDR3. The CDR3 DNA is TGTGCCAGCAGCTTGGTCGGGACCCTAGGAGAGCAGTTCTTC. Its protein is CASSLVGTLGEQFF.

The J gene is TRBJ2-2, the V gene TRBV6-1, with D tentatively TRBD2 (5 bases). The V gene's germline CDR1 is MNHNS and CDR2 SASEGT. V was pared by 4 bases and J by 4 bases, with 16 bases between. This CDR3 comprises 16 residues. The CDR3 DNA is TGTGCCAGCAGTGGTACTAGAGCTTTGGGCACCGGGGAGCTGTTTTTT. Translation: CASSGTRALGTGELFF.

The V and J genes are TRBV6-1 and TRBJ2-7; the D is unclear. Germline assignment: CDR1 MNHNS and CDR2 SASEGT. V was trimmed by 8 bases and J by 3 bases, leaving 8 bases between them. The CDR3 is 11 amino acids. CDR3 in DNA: TGTGCCAGCCAGGCCCACTACGAGCAGTACTTC. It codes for CASQAHYEQYF.

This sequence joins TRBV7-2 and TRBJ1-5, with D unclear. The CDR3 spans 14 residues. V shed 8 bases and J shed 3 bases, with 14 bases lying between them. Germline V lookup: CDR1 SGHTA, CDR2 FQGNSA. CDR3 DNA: TGTGCCAGCGCCCTAGTCTCGGCCAATCAGCCCCAGCATTTT. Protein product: CASALVSANQPQHF.

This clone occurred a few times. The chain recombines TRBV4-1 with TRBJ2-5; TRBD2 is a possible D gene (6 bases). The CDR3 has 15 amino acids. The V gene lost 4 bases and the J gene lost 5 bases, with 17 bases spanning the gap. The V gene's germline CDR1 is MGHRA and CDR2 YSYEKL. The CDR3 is CASSRSGTPKETQYF. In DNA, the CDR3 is TGCGCCAGCAGCCGATCCGGGACTCCGAAGGAGACCCAGTACTTC.

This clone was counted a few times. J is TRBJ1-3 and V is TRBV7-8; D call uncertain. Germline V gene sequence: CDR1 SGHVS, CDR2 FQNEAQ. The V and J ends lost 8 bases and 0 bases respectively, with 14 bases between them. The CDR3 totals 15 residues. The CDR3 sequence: CASGWTTDSGNTIYF. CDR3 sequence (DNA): TGTGCCAGCGGTTGGACCACAGACTCTGGAAACACCATATATTTT.

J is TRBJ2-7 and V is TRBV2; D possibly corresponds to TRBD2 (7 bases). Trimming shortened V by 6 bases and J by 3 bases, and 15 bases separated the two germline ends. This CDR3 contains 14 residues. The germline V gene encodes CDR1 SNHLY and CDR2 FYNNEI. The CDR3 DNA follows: TGTGCCAGCAGAAGGGCGGGGGCTCTCTACGAGCAGTACTTC. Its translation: CASRRAGALYEQYF.

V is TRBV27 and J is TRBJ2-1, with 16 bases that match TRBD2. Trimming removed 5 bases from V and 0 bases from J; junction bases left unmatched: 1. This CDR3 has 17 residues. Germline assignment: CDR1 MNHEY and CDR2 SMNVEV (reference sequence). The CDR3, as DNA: TGTGCCAGCAGTGGGACTAGCGGGAGGGCCTCCTACAATGAGCAGTTCTTC. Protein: CASSGTSGRASYNEQFF.

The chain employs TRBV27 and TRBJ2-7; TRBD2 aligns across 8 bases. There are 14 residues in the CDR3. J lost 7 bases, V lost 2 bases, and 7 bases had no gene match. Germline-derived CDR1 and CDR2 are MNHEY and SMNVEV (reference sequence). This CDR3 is CASSLIGRAREQYF. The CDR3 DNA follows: TGTGCCAGCAGTTTAATCGGGAGGGCTAGGGAGCAGTACTTC.

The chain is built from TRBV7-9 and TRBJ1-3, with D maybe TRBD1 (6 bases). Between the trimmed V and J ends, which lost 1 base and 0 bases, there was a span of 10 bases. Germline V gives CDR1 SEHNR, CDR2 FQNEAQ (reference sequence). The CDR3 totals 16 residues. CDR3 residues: CASSLEGQHSGNTIYF. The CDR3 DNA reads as TGTGCCAGCAGCTTAGAGGGACAACACTCTGGAAACACCATATATTTT.

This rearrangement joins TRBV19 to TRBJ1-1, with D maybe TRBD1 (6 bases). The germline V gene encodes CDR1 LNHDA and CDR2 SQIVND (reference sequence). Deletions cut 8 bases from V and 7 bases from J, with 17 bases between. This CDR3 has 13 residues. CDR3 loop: CASLTGFLGEAFF. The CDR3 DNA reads TGTGCCAGTTTAACAGGGTTCTTGGGTGAAGCTTTCTTT.

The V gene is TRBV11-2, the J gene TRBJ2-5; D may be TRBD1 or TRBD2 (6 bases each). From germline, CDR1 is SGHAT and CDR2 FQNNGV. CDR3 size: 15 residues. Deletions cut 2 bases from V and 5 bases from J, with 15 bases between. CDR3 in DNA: TGTGCCAGCAGCTTATTCAGCGGAGGGGGGGAGACCCAGTACTTC. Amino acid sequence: CASSLFSGGGETQYF.